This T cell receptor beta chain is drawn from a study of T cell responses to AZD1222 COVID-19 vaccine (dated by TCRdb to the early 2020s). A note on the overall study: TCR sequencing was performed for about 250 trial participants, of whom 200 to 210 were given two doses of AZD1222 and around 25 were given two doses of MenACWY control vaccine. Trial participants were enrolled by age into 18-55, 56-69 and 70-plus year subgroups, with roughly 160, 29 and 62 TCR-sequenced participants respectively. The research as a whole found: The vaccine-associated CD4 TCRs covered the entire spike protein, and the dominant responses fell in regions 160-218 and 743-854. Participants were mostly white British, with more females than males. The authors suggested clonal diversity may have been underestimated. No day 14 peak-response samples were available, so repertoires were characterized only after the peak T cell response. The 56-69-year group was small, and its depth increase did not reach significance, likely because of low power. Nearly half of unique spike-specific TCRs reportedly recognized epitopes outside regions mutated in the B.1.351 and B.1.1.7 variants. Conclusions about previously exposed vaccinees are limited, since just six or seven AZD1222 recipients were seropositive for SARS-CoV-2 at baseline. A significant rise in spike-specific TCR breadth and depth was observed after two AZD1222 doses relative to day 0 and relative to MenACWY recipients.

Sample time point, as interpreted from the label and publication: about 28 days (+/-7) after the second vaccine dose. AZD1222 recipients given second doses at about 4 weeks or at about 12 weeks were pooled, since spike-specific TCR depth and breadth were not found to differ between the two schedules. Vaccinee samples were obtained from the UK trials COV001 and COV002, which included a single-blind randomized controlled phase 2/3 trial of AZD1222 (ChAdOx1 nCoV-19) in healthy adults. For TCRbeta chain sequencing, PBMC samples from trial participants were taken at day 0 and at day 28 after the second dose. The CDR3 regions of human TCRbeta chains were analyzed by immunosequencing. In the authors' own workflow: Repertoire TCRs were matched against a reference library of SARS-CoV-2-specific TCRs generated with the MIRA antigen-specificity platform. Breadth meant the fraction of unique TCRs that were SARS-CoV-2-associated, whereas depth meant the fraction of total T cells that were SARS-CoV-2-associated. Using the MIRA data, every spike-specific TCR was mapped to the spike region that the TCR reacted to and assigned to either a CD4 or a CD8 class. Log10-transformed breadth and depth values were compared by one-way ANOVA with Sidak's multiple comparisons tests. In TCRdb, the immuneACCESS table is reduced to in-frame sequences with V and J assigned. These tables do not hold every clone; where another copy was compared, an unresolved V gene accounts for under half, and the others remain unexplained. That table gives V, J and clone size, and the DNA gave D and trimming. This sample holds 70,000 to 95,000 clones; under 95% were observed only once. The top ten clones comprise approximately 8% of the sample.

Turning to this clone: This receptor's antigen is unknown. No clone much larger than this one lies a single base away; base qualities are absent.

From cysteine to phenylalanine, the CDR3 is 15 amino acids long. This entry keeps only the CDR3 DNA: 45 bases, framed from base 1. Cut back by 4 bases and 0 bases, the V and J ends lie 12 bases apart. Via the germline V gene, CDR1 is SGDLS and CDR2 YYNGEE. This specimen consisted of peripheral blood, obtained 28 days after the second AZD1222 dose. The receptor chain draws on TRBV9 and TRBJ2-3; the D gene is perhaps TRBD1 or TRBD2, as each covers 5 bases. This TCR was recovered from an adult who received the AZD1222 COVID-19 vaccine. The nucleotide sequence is TGTGCCAGCAGCCCTATGGGGGTAAGCACAGATACGCAGTATTTT. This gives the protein CASSPMGVSTDTQYF.